The sequence of this T cell receptor beta chain was determined in a study of OX40 agonist ivuxolimab in advanced cancers. CDR3 length equals 12 residues. The germline V and J ends were trimmed by 3 bases and 2 bases, with 7 bases remaining between them. The germline V gene has CDR1 SQVTM and CDR2 ANQGSEA. Some clones are missing from TCRdb's copy, which holds only in-frame ones; the method was immunoSEQ multiplex PCR. This repertoire shows some 52,000 clones, 94% found once; its top ten account for around 12%. This sequence joins TRBV29-1 and TRBJ1-2; D gene unclear. The sample consisted of CD4+ or CD8+ T cells sorted from blood, taken in a trial of the OX40 agonist ivuxolimab. This clonotype originated in an adult with an advanced solid tumor such as melanoma, head and neck, liver or kidney cancer. CDR3: CSVEEQNYGYTF. CDR3 DNA: TGCAGCGTTGAGGAACAGAACTATGGCTACACCTTC.